Listed below are T cell receptor beta chains from one sample, sequenced in a study of OX40 agonist ivuxolimab in advanced cancers. The data were produced by immunoSEQ multiplex PCR, yet TCRdb's version contains in-frame clones alone and is incomplete. The repertoire has around 14,000 clones, around 70% of them found once; the top ten carry 36%. Sequenced here: CD4+ or CD8+ T cells sorted from blood, sampled in a trial of the OX40 agonist ivuxolimab. These receptors were obtained from an adult with an advanced solid tumor such as melanoma, head and neck, liver or kidney cancer. Both conserved end residues are part of each CDR3. Fields, in order: CDR3 DNA, CDR3 protein, CDR3 length, D gene, J gene, V gene, clone size. The D gene is left open where the match is weak. Not every row has a clone size; where given, it reads once, few, many or a size class.

CDR3 DNA: TGTGCCAGCAGCATGGGGACCGGTCGTAACTATGGCTACACCTTC; CDR3 protein: CASSMGTGRNYGYTF; CDR3 length: 15; D gene: NA; J gene: TRBJ1-2; V gene: TRBV5-6; clone size: NA
CDR3 DNA: TGTGCCAGCAGCTTAGCGTTAACTCCGGGTGAGCAGTTCTTC; CDR3 protein: CASSLALTPGEQFF; CDR3 length: 14; D gene: NA; J gene: TRBJ2-1; V gene: TRBV7-9; clone size: NA
CDR3 DNA: TGTGCCAGCGGGGTGACGGGGACCGGGGAGCTGTTTTTT; CDR3 protein: CASGVTGTGELFF; CDR3 length: 13; D gene: NA; J gene: TRBJ2-2; V gene: TRBV2; clone size: NA
CDR3 DNA: TGTGCCAGTAGTTTTATCACGGACAGGGGCGAGGGCTACACCTTC; CDR3 protein: CASSFITDRGEGYTF; CDR3 length: 15; D gene: TRBD1; J gene: TRBJ1-2; V gene: TRBV19; clone size: medium-sized
CDR3 DNA: TGTGCCACCAACCCCGGGACAGGGGGCTGGAAGGGCACTGAAGCTTTCTTT; CDR3 protein: CATNPGTGGWKGTEAFF; CDR3 length: 17; D gene: TRBD1; J gene: TRBJ1-1; V gene: TRBV7-9; clone size: NA
CDR3 DNA: TGTGCCAGCCGGTACACGGGGGGCGACGAGCAGTACTTC; CDR3 protein: CASRYTGGDEQYF; CDR3 length: 13; D gene: NA; J gene: TRBJ2-7; V gene: TRBV11-2; clone size: NA
CDR3 DNA: TGTGCCAGTAGTACGCTCGAGGGGAACACTGAAGCTTTCTTT; CDR3 protein: CASSTLEGNTEAFF; CDR3 length: 14; D gene: NA; J gene: TRBJ1-1; V gene: TRBV19; clone size: NA
CDR3 DNA: TGCGCCAGCAGCCCCGGCGGGCTAGCGGGAGGGCCTAAAGATACGCAGTATTTT; CDR3 protein: CASSPGGLAGGPKDTQYF; CDR3 length: 18; D gene: TRBD2; J gene: TRBJ2-3; V gene: TRBV5-1; clone size: NA
CDR3 DNA: TGTGCCAGCAGCTCAGAGGTTTGGGAGACCCAGTACTTC; CDR3 protein: CASSSEVWETQYF; CDR3 length: 13; D gene: NA; J gene: TRBJ2-5; V gene: TRBV7-9; clone size: NA
CDR3 DNA: TGCGCCAGCAACCAAGATAGCTCTGGGGCCAACGTCCTGACTTTC; CDR3 protein: CASNQDSSGANVLTF; CDR3 length: 15; D gene: NA; J gene: TRBJ2-6; V gene: TRBV10-2; clone size: NA
CDR3 DNA: TGTGCCTGGAGAGGATTGGGGAGCTCCTACGAGCAGTACTTC; CDR3 protein: CAWRGLGSSYEQYF; CDR3 length: 14; D gene: NA; J gene: TRBJ2-7; V gene: TRBV30; clone size: NA
CDR3 DNA: TGCGCCAGCAGCTTGGATTGGTCGTACCAAGAGACCCAGTACTTC; CDR3 protein: CASSLDWSYQETQYF; CDR3 length: 15; D gene: NA; J gene: TRBJ2-5; V gene: TRBV5-1; clone size: few
CDR3 DNA: TGTGCCAGCAGCTTAGTGGGGCCATACGAGCAGTACTTC; CDR3 protein: CASSLVGPYEQYF; CDR3 length: 13; D gene: NA; J gene: TRBJ2-7; V gene: TRBV7-9; clone size: NA
CDR3 DNA: TGTGCCAGCAGCTCAGGGTCGGGGGAGCAGTACTTC; CDR3 protein: CASSSGSGEQYF; CDR3 length: 12; D gene: NA; J gene: TRBJ2-7; V gene: TRBV9; clone size: NA
CDR3 DNA: TGCGCCAGCAGCCTAGCGGGAGCTTTGACAGATACGCAGTATTTT; CDR3 protein: CASSLAGALTDTQYF; CDR3 length: 15; D gene: TRBD2; J gene: TRBJ2-3; V gene: TRBV10-2; clone size: NA
CDR3 DNA: TGTGCCAGCAGTCCTACCTCAACCTATGGCTACACCTTC; CDR3 protein: CASSPTSTYGYTF; CDR3 length: 13; D gene: NA; J gene: TRBJ1-2; V gene: TRBV27; clone size: few
CDR3 DNA: TGTGCCAGCAGCTTAGAGACAGGGGGCATCTATGGCTACACCTTC; CDR3 protein: CASSLETGGIYGYTF; CDR3 length: 15; D gene: TRBD1; J gene: TRBJ1-2; V gene: TRBV7-9; clone size: once
CDR3 DNA: TGTGCCTGGAGTGTACCGGTCCGTTACGAGCAGTACTTC; CDR3 protein: CAWSVPVRYEQYF; CDR3 length: 13; D gene: NA; J gene: TRBJ2-7; V gene: TRBV30; clone size: NA
CDR3 DNA: TGTGCCAGCAGCCGCGGGAGGGGGGACTACGAGCAGTACTTC; CDR3 protein: CASSRGRGDYEQYF; CDR3 length: 14; D gene: TRBD2; J gene: TRBJ2-7; V gene: TRBV28; clone size: NA
CDR3 DNA: TGTGCCAGCAGTTGGGACTTACAGGGGTTGGGTGGAAACACCATATATTTT; CDR3 protein: CASSWDLQGLGGNTIYF; CDR3 length: 17; D gene: TRBD1; J gene: TRBJ1-3; V gene: TRBV28; clone size: NA
CDR3 DNA: TGTGCCAGCTCACCGGGACAGGGAAGTTCGGCTGAAAAACTGTTTTTT; CDR3 protein: CASSPGQGSSAEKLFF; CDR3 length: 16; D gene: TRBD1; J gene: TRBJ1-4; V gene: TRBV18; clone size: NA
CDR3 DNA: TGTGCCAGCAGTCCATACGGGACAGGGGGCTACGAGCAGTACTTC; CDR3 protein: CASSPYGTGGYEQYF; CDR3 length: 15; D gene: TRBD1; J gene: TRBJ2-7; V gene: TRBV7-8; clone size: NA
CDR3 DNA: TGTGCCAGCAGCTTATCCGGGGTCAATGAGCAGTTCTTC; CDR3 protein: CASSLSGVNEQFF; CDR3 length: 13; D gene: NA; J gene: TRBJ2-1; V gene: TRBV11-2; clone size: NA
CDR3 DNA: TGTGCCAGCAACCCGGGACTAGCAGACTACGAGCAGTACTTC; CDR3 protein: CASNPGLADYEQYF; CDR3 length: 14; D gene: TRBD2; J gene: TRBJ2-7; V gene: TRBV6-5; clone size: NA
CDR3 DNA: TGTGCCAGCAGCCAAGCAACGGTTCCGAGCGAGCAGTACTTC; CDR3 protein: CASSQATVPSEQYF; CDR3 length: 14; D gene: NA; J gene: TRBJ2-7; V gene: TRBV14; clone size: NA
CDR3 DNA: TGTGCCAGCAGCTTACTAACTAGCGGGAGTGGGCATGAGCAGTTCTTC; CDR3 protein: CASSLLTSGSGHEQFF; CDR3 length: 16; D gene: TRBD2; J gene: TRBJ2-1; V gene: TRBV11-2; clone size: NA
CDR3 DNA: TGCAGTGCTACGCAGGCGGCGGAGCAGTACTTC; CDR3 protein: CSATQAAEQYF; CDR3 length: 11; D gene: NA; J gene: TRBJ2-7; V gene: TRBV20-1; clone size: hyperexpanded
CDR3 DNA: TGTGCCAGCACCACTATTAGGGTAAGGGGCACTGAAGCTTTCTTT; CDR3 protein: CASTTIRVRGTEAFF; CDR3 length: 15; D gene: NA; J gene: TRBJ1-1; V gene: TRBV11-2; clone size: NA
CDR3 DNA: TGTGCCAGTAGCCACACTAGCGGGGTCTCCTACGAGCAGTACTTC; CDR3 protein: CASSHTSGVSYEQYF; CDR3 length: 15; D gene: TRBD2; J gene: TRBJ2-7; V gene: TRBV19; clone size: NA
CDR3 DNA: TGTGCCAGCCGCACCCTCGCTACAGGGATTGAGACCCAGTACTTC; CDR3 protein: CASRTLATGIETQYF; CDR3 length: 15; D gene: NA; J gene: TRBJ2-5; V gene: TRBV7-8; clone size: NA
CDR3 DNA: TGTGCCAGCAGCTCAGGGACATCCAATGAGCAGTTCTTC; CDR3 protein: CASSSGTSNEQFF; CDR3 length: 13; D gene: NA; J gene: TRBJ2-1; V gene: TRBV7-6; clone size: NA
CDR3 DNA: TGTGCCAGCAGTTGGGGCTACAATGAGCAGTTCTTC; CDR3 protein: CASSWGYNEQFF; CDR3 length: 12; D gene: NA; J gene: TRBJ2-1; V gene: TRBV28; clone size: NA
CDR3 DNA: TGTGCCAGCAGCGCCGGGCCATATAACACAGATACGCAGTATTTT; CDR3 protein: CASSAGPYNTDTQYF; CDR3 length: 15; D gene: NA; J gene: TRBJ2-3; V gene: TRBV7-2; clone size: NA
CDR3 DNA: TGTGCCAGCAGCCCGGGGTGGCCCGGGGAGCTGTTTTTT; CDR3 protein: CASSPGWPGELFF; CDR3 length: 13; D gene: NA; J gene: TRBJ2-2; V gene: TRBV9; clone size: NA
CDR3 DNA: TGTGCCAGCAGCTTGAACTACGAGCAGTACTTC; CDR3 protein: CASSLNYEQYF; CDR3 length: 11; D gene: NA; J gene: TRBJ2-7; V gene: TRBV7-9; clone size: NA
CDR3 DNA: TGTGCCAGCTCACCCTCGGAAGGACTAGCGAGCTATGAGCAGTTCTTC; CDR3 protein: CASSPSEGLASYEQFF; CDR3 length: 16; D gene: TRBD2; J gene: TRBJ2-1; V gene: TRBV18; clone size: NA